Listed below are T cell receptor beta chains from one sample, sequenced in a study of blood T cells in healthy people across ages. TCRdb analysed the 5' RACE reads with MiXCR anew, one entry per CDR3 protein. The sample includes about 1.4 million distinct CDR3 sequences, 55% to 75% of them seen just once. Material for sequencing was blood. The origin of the receptors is a man younger than 35 in good health. Each CDR3 is given with its conserved first and last residue.

>TRBV5-1
CASSLEQGIGYTF
>TRBV7-2
CASSLVESRSNQPQHF
>TRBV4-1
CASSQRLLAGSYNEQFF
>TRBV10-3
CAISELGQGEETQYF
>TRBV20-1
CSADDRDAAYEQYF
>TRBV7-8
CASSLYPRQKYEQYF
>TRBV7-8
CASSLASNRPWFETQYF
>TRBV10-3
CAISYRGLAGDTQYF
>TRBV28
CASSLGAAGARQQYF
>TRBV7-9
CASSAPWGLDNEQFF
>TRBV7-9
CASSDGISYEQFF
>TRBV6-5
CASSSDRVTEAFF
>TRBV10-3
CAISKLAHEQYF
>TRBV7-2
CASSSIEGGQGAETQYF
>TRBV4-1
CASSQAGLAGGGNTGELFF
>TRBV9
CASSGGQEKKAFF
>TRBV4-2
CASSYQQGRGGYTF
>TRBV9
CASGVGHNTGELFF
>TRBV20-1
CSARGLQNIQYF
>TRBV25-1
CASSEYMGQGGQETQYF
>TRBV29-1
CSVVVSSGADEQYF
>TRBV28
CASSFRDRGQETQYF
>TRBV5-1
CASSSRLAGAAYEQYF
>TRBV4-1
CASSQDPTQYGYTF
>TRBV12-3/TRBV12-4
CASSLEPQLGSVSDTQYF
>TRBV4-2
CASSQDSSRDNQPQHF